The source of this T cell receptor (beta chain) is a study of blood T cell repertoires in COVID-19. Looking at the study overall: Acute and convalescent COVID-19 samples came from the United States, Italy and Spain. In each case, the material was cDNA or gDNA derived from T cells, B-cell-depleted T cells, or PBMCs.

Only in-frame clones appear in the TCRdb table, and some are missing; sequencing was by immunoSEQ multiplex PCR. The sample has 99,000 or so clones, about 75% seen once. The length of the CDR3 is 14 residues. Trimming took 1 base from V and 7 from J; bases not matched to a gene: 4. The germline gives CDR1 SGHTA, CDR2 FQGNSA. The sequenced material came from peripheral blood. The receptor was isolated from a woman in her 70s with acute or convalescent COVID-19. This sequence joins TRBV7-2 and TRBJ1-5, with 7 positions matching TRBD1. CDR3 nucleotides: TGTGCCAGCAGCTTAGGGCAGGGGGGACAGCCCCAGCATTTT. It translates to CASSLGQGGQPQHF.